The clone carrying this T cell receptor beta chain was picked up a small number of times. The sample belongs to a study of blood T cells in healthy people across ages. Germline lookup yields CDR1 SGHKS and CDR2 YYEKEE (reference sequence). V was clipped by 4 bases and J by 8 bases, with 19 bases between them. This CDR3 is 14 amino acids long. Sample-barcoded 5' priming and a J-beta primer mix drove a second PCR of 7 to 11 cycles. Via MiXCR, TCRdb re-called the 5' RACE reads, giving one row per CDR3 protein. Of 1.5 million to 2 million distinct CDR3 sequences detected, about 39% appear once; the ten largest clones hold roughly 23%. About 10 milliliters of peripheral blood were drawn from each donor.

Input material: blood. The chain is built from TRBV5-5 and TRBJ2-7; D unresolved. The clonotype originates from a human donor in good health. The CDR3, as DNA: TGTGCCAGCAGCCAAATTGCTAACACCCAACAGCAGTACTTC. The encoded protein is CASSQIANTQQQYF.